This T cell receptor beta chain is drawn from a study of cytomegalovirus exposure and HLA in healthy donors. As for the study in general: About 83 million unique TCRs from HLA-typed donors made up an early data release. Falling in the Caucasian-associated ancestry cluster were about four fifths of under 450 genotyped donors.

This CDR3 region has 13 residues. In germline, CDR1 is SGDLS, CDR2 YYNGEE. V was trimmed by 5 bases and J by 4 bases, leaving 9 bases between them. Researchers ran the PCR with 60 Vbeta and 13 Jbeta primers. This table comes from immunoSEQ multiplex PCR, and its TCRdb copy is limited to in-frame clones, with some not included. The sample lists around 150,000 clones, more than 65% occurring once. Despite likely unrecorded immune exposures, the donors were nominally healthy at the time of sampling. This receptor was obtained from a woman aged 40 to 50 in good health and CMV-seropositive. Sequencing input: PBMCs. The V and J genes are TRBV9 and TRBJ2-2, with D uncertain. CDR3 residues: CASRSPGTGELFF. The CDR3 nucleotides read TGTGCCAGCAGGTCCCCCGGCACCGGGGAGCTGTTTTTT.